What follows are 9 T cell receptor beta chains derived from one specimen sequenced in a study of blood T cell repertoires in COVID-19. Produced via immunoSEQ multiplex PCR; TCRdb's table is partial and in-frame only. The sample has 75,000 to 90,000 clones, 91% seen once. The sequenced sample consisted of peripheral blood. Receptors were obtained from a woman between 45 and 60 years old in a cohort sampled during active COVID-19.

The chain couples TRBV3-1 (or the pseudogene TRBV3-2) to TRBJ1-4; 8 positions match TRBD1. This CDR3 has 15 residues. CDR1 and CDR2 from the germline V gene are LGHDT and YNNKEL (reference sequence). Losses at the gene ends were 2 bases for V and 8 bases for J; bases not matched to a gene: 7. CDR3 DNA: TGTGCCAGCAGCCAACGCCAGGGGGCTTTGGAAAAACTGTTTTTT. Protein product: CASSQRQGALEKLFF.

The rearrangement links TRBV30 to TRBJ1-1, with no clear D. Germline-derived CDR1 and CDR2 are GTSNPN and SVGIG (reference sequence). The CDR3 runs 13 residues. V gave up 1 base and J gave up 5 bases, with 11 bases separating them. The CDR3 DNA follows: TGTGCCTGGAGTGCTGGCATCAGGACTGAAGCTTTCTTT. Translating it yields CAWSAGIRTEAFF. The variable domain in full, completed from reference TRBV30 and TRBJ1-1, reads SQTIHQWPATLVQPVGSPLSLECTVEGTSNPNLYWYRQAAGRGLQLLFYSVGIGQISSEVPQNLSASRPQDRQFILSSKKLLLSDSGFYLCAWSAGIRTEAFFGQGTRLTVV.

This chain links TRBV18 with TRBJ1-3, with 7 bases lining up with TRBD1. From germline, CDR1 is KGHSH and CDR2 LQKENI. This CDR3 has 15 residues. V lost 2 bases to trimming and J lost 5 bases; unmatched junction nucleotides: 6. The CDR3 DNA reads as TGTGCCAGCTCACCAAGGCCGGGACAGAGAAACACCATATATTTT. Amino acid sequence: CASSPRPGQRNTIYF.

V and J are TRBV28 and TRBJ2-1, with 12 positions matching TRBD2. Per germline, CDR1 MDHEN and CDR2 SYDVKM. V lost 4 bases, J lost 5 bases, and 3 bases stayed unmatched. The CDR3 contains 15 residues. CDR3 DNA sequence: TGTGCCAGCAGTTCGACTAGCGGGGGAGACAATGAGCAGTTCTTC. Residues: CASSSTSGGDNEQFF.

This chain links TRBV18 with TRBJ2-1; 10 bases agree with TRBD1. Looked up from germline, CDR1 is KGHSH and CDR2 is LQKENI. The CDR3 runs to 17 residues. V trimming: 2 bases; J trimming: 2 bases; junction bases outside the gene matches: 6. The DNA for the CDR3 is TGTGCCAGCTCACCAACAACGGGACAGGGGACCTACAATGAGCAGTTCTTC. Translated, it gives CASSPTTGQGTYNEQFF. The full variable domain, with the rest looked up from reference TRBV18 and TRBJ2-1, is NAGVMQNPRHLVRRRGQEARLRCSPMKGHSHVYWYRQLPEEGLKFMVYLQKENIIDESGMPKERFSAEFPKEGPSILRIQQVVRGDSAAYFCASSPTTGQGTYNEQFFGPGTRLTVL.

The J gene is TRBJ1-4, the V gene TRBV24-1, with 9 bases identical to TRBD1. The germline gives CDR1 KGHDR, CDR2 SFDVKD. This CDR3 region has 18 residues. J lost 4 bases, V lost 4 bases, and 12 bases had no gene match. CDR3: CATSEAPGQGGDNEKLFF. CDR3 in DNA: TGTGCCACCAGTGAAGCCCCGGGACAGGGAGGAGATAATGAAAAACTGTTTTTT.

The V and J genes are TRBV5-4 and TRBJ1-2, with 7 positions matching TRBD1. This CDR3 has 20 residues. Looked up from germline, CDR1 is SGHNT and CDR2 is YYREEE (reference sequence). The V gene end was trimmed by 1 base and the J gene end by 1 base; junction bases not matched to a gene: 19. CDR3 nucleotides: TGTGCCAGCAGCTTGCCGGGTCTCAACAAAAGGACAGGATATAACTATGGCTACACCTTC. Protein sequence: CASSLPGLNKRTGYNYGYTF.

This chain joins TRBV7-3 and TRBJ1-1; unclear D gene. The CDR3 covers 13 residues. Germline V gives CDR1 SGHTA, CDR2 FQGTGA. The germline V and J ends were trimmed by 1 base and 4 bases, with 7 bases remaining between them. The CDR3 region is CASSLNPGTEAFF. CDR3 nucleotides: TGTGCCAGCAGCTTAAATCCGGGCACTGAAGCTTTCTTT.

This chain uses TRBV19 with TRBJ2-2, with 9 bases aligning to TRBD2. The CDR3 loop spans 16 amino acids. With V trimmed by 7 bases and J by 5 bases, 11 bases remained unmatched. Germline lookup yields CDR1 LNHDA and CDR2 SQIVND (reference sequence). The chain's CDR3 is CASTIAGGLGTGELFF. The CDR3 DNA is TGTGCCAGTACCATCGCGGGGGGGCTGGGTACCGGGGAGCTGTTTTTT.